The TCR beta chain under discussion was sequenced for a study of blood T cell repertoires in COVID-19. Study overall: Acute-phase and convalescent COVID-19 samples originated in the United States, Italy and Spain. Nucleic acid was either cDNA or gDNA, and it came from T cells, B-cell-depleted T cells, or PBMCs.

This clone was seen only a few times. Authors' data handling: The authors estimated nucleated cell counts from reference gene primer amplification. Generated by immunoSEQ multiplex PCR, the TCRdb table keeps only in-frame clones and is missing some. V and J calls and clone size are copied from that table; D and trimming were computed from the DNA. The sample holds about 160,000 clones; 86% are singletons and the top ten take roughly 3.4%. The CDR3 length is 16 residues. Trimming removed 5 bases at V and 1 base at J, with 15 bases between. CDR1 SGHVS and CDR2 FNYEAQ come from the germline V gene. Sequenced: peripheral blood. The sequence was collected from a man between 65 and 85 years old with acute or convalescent COVID-19. V and J are TRBV7-6 and TRBJ2-1; weak D call: TRBD2 (6 bases). The CDR3 DNA follows: TGTGCCAGCAGCACCGGGGGAGATTGGTCCTACAATGAGCAGTTCTTC. Amino acid sequence: CASSTGGDWSYNEQFF. The full variable domain, in which reference TRBV7-6 and TRBJ2-1 provide the parts outside the CDR3, is GAGVSQSPRYKVTKRGQDVALRCDPISGHVSLYWYRQALGQGPEFLTYFNYEAQQDKSGLPNDRFSAERPEGSISTLTIQRTEQRDSAMYRCASSTGGDWSYNEQFFGPGTRLTVL.